One sample yielded the 9 T cell receptor beta chains listed below, sequenced in a study of T cell repertoires in cytomegalovirus infection. For these receptors, no antigen is known. TCRdb ran MiXCR on the reads and lists one entry per CDR3 protein. Of about 270,000 distinct CDR3 sequences in the sample, approximately 22% were seen once. The starting material was cultured PBMCs, obtained from culture after CMV antigen stimulation. These receptors were taken from a human donor in good health (CMV status not recorded). Some clones in this sample may be carry-over from other donors' samples.

Ten or more counts support this clonotype. The chain combines TRBV6-5 with TRBJ2-7; 7 bases are a match to TRBD2. This CDR3 spans 16 amino acids. From germline, CDR1 is MNHEY and CDR2 SVGAGI. Trimming cost V 2 bases and J 6 bases; bases outside gene matches: 13. The CDR3 sequence: CASSYAIGGSVPEQYF. The CDR3 DNA follows: TGTGCCAGCAGTTACGCGATCGGGGGGTCCGTCCCCGAGCAGTACTTC.

This clonotype was observed a few times. The chain couples TRBV12-3 or TRBV12-4 to TRBJ2-1; no clear D gene. This CDR3 spans 13 amino acids. V was pared by 3 bases and J by 6 bases, with 9 bases between. In DNA form, the CDR3 reads TGTGCCAGCAGTTTCTGGTCTAGCAATGAGCAGTTCTTC. Its protein is CASSFWSSNEQFF.

The table lists this clonotype with a few counts. At one end, the junction sequence differs from germline, possibly due to a read error. The chain joins TRBV7-2 to TRBJ2-1; 11 nucleotides agree with TRBD2. The CDR3 contains 18 residues. Germline CDR1 SGHTA, CDR2 FQGNSA. CDR3 protein: CASSFDVRASGRWVNKIF. The CDR3 DNA follows: TGTGCCAGCAGCTTTGATGTTAGGGCTAGCGGGAGGTGGGTAAATAAGATCTTC.

The V call is TRBV20-1, the J call TRBJ2-1, with 9 nucleotides matching TRBD2. V shed 6 bases, J shed 3 bases, and the junction held 15 bases outside the gene matches. The germline gives CDR1 DFQATT, CDR2 SNEGSKA (reference sequence). This CDR3 has 17 residues. CDR3 amino acids: CSAVGGGGRAYYNEQFF. CDR3 coding DNA: TGCAGTGCCGTAGGGGGGGGCGGGAGGGCCTACTACAATGAGCAGTTCTTC.

The rearrangement uses TRBV20-1 and TRBJ2-1; possible D gene TRBD2, 6 bases. Germline CDR1 is DFQATT and CDR2 is SNEGSKA (reference sequence). This CDR3 comprises 15 residues. The V and J ends lost 5 bases and 5 bases respectively, with 19 bases between them. The CDR3 bases are TGCAGTGCTGGAAGCCCGACTAGTCCAAACAATGAGCAGTTCTTC. It yields the protein CSAGSPTSPNNEQFF.

This clonotype was counted between two and nine times. V and J are TRBV19 and TRBJ1-1, with D unclear. V dropped 4 bases and J dropped 0 bases, with 15 bases sitting between them. Germline V gives CDR1 LNHDA, CDR2 SQIVND (reference sequence). The CDR3 covers 16 residues. CDR3 sequence (DNA): TGTGCCAGTAGTACCGGCACCATAGACTTGAACACTGAAGCTTTCTTT. Amino acid sequence: CASSTGTIDLNTEAFF.

This clonotype was counted only a few times. CDR3: CASSAQGAENEKLFF. As DNA, the CDR3 is TGTGCCAGTAGTGCACAGGGGGCCGAAAATGAAAAACTGTTTTTT. The J gene is TRBJ1-4, the V gene TRBV19, with TRBD1 identical over 9 bases. The CDR3 spans 15 residues. V trimming: 5 bases; J trimming: 5 bases; junction bases outside the gene matches: 6. CDR1 is LNHDA and CDR2 is SQIVND in the germline V gene (reference sequence).

This clonotype was counted between two and nine times. In DNA, the CDR3 is TGTGCCAGCAGCCAAGAAGTCGGGGGAACTGAAGCTTTCTTT. It yields the protein CASSQEVGGTEAFF. The genes are TRBV14 and TRBJ1-1; D is perhaps TRBD1 (5 bases). V was cut by 0 bases and J by 5 bases, with 10 bases left in between. The CDR3 is 14 amino acids. From germline, CDR1 is SGHDN and CDR2 FVKESK.

This clonotype was detected a few times. The V and J genes are TRBV30 and TRBJ2-3; weak D call: TRBD2 (6 bases). This CDR3 contains 13 residues. The V gene's germline CDR1 is GTSNPN and CDR2 SVGIG (reference sequence). V was pared by 4 bases and J by 5 bases, with 13 bases between. The CDR3, as DNA: TGTGCCTGGATGAGGAGGGCAAGAGATACGCAGTATTTT. It is translated as CAWMRRARDTQYF.